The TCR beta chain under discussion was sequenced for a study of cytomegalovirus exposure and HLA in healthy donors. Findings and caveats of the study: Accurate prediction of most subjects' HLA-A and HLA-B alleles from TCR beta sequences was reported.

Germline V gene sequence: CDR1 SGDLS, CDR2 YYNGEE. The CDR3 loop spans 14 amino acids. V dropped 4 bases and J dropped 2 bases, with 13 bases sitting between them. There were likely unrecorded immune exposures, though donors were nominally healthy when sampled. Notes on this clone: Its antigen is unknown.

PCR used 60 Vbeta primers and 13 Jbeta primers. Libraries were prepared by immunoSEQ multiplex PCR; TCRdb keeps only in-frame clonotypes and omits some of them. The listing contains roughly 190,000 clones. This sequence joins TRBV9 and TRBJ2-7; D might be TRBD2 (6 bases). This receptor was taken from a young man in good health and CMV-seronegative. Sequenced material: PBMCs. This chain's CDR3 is CASSIRDSPYEQYF. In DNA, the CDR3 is TGTGCCAGCAGCATCCGGGACTCCCCCTACGAGCAGTACTTC.